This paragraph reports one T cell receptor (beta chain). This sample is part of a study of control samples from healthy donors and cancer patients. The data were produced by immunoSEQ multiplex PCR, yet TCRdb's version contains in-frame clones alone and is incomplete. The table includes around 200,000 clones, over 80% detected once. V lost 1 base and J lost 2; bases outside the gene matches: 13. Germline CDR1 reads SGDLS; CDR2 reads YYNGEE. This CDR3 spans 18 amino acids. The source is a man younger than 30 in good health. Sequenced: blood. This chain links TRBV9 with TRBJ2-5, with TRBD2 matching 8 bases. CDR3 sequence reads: CASSVQGGLAGGQETQYF. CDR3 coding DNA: TGTGCCAGCAGCGTACAAGGCGGCCTAGCGGGCGGTCAAGAGACCCAGTACTTC.